The entry that follows covers one TCR beta chain sequence. Its antigen is not yet known. The record has no base qualities; no much larger clone is one base away. The CDR3 has 17 amino acids, counting the end cysteine and phenylalanine. Only CDR3 DNA is held: 51 bases, read in frame from base 1. Cut back by 4 bases and 0 bases, the V and J ends lie 17 bases apart. The CDR1 and CDR2 encoded by the germline V gene (reference sequence) are MNHEY and SMNVEV. This record belongs to a study of cytomegalovirus exposure and HLA in healthy donors (dated by TCRdb to the late 2010s). At the level of the whole study: An earlier analysis of several hundred of the donors reported 276 Gb of sequence data and 117 million unique TCR beta sequences obtained from roughly 180 million T cells. Among about 360 genotyped donors of the cohort, an average of about 240,000 unique TCR beta nucleotide sequences were sequenced per donor, roughly 20% of them non-productive. The study aimed to test whether cataloging public T cell receptors could reveal signatures of past pathogen exposure. In the later analysis, no new phenotypic data were used to find candidate immune exposures; instead, reliance was placed on TCR beta sequences and their occurrence across donors. The genetic ancestry cluster associated with self-reported Caucasian donors included about four fifths of the 398 genotyped donors. An early release covering roughly 600 HLA-typed donors comprised about 290 gigabases of sequencing data and 85 million to 100 million unique TCR sequences. Donor age, sex, ethnicity and CMV serostatus were collected together with the repertoire data. The study combined high-throughput TCR immunosequencing, statistical association of individual TCRs with disease status, and machine learning to predict cytomegalovirus infection status. A later analysis re-analyzed previously published TCR beta repertoires from several hundred donors and added high-resolution HLA genotyping to study TCR occurrence patterns. In an earlier analysis of 550 to 700 of the donors, high-throughput TCR beta sequencing was used to judge whether each TCR beta V gene segment behaved as functional or pseudogenic. Every discovery cohort repertoire had been produced on one sequencing platform. Genome-wide SNP genotypes for about 60% of the roughly 700 donors were used in a later genetic analysis, which treated that subset as a discovery cohort. In addition to the first cohort of roughly 700 subjects, a separate validation cohort of under 150 different subjects was used. The study profiled the T cell repertoires of 666 subjects by immunosequencing and related them to cytomegalovirus serostatus. The number of typed donors differed by locus: roughly 620-630 for A, B, C, DRB1 and DQB1; approximately 520 for DQA1; 606 for DPA1; and 400 to 480 for DPB1. HLA typing included class I and class II loci at four-digit resolution. About five DR-DQ haplotypes were treated as single units for association and clustering because of strong linkage in the cohort.

In total, around 600 healthy bone marrow donors made up the cohort. All cohort members were sampled while nominally healthy, although unrecorded immune exposures were likely present. The donor was CMV seropositive and belonged to the group of 250 to 300 seropositive cohort members. Each donor provided a peripheral blood sample, and peripheral blood mononuclear cells were used for TCR beta sequencing. The Qiagen DNeasy Blood Extraction Kit was used to extract genomic DNA from the blood cell samples. The library relied on the immunoSEQ multiplex PCR assay. The multiplex PCR relied on a mix of 60 forward primers for TCR Vbeta segments and 13 reverse primers for TCR Jbeta segments. A multiplex PCR assay on genomic DNA amplified the CDR3 region of rearranged TCR beta genes. On the Illumina HiSeq System, the amplified TCR beta libraries were sequenced as 87-base-pair reads. As for how the authors treated the data: A later analysis counted 65 million to 90 million unique TCR beta chains across the 666 repertoires, and around 9.9 million of these chains were shared by at least two donors. Raw reads were error-corrected and collapsed into unique sequences with a nearest-neighbor algorithm that merged closely related sequences to remove PCR and sequencing errors. V, D and J gene segments were assigned by aligning CDR3 sequences to IMGT reference sequences. Each retained sequence needed at least a six-nucleotide match to both a V gene segment and a J gene segment. A rearrangement was called productive if the CDR3 had no stop codons and remained in frame with V and J, and every other rearrangement was called non-productive. Following IMGT convention, CDR3 was defined as the stretch from the second conserved V-encoded cysteine to the conserved J-encoded phenylalanine. Sequences without an unambiguous match to a single V gene segment were excluded from the earlier analysis of approximately 560 of the donors. In an earlier analysis of approximately 500 of the donors, a V segment was called functional when productive rearrangements were above 56.7%, and segregating when the standard deviation between donors exceeded 5%. To diagnose cytomegalovirus status from the catalog of TCR beta chain sequences, a statistical classification framework was built. V and J gene assignment, in a later analysis, came from comparing TCR nucleotide sequences with IMGT/GENE-DB human TR gene sequences. Using the TCRdist pipeline, a later analysis assigned CDR3 sequences along with most-parsimonious VDJ recombination scenarios. In a later analysis, each TCR beta chain was defined by its CDR3 amino acid sequence together with its V-gene family, and reads lacking a unique V-gene family were excluded. As a way to deal with suspected cross-contamination and a sequencing artifact, a later analysis dropped approximately 590 nucleotide sequences that were highly shared and had low generation probability. In a later analysis, a clonal expansion index was calculated for each public chain from normalized within-repertoire ranks of inferred template counts. Generation probabilities in a later analysis came from a VDJ recombination model fitted to out-of-frame rearrangements, and those results were checked against IGoR. In a later analysis, hypergeometric tests were used to score TCR-TCR, TCR-HLA and TCR-CMV co-occurrence, with a repertoire-size bias correction applied to TCR pairs. In a later analysis, false discovery rates were estimated by permuting HLA or CMV assignments 20 times. A later analysis grouped co-occurring TCRs with DBSCAN, adding TCRdist sequence similarity when clustering within HLA-allele-positive subsets. Repertoires with fewer than 30,000 or more than 120,000 public chains were left out of co-occurrence clustering, as were about 5 repertoires with anomalous nucleotide sharing. Imported from immuneACCESS, the table was reduced by TCRdb to in-frame sequences with V and J called. These copies leave out some clones; in studies compared against another copy, an unresolved V gene accounts for under half, and the cause of the remainder is not known. V and J calls and clone size are those listed in that table; D and trimming were worked out from the DNA. The sample yields approximately 90,000 clones; around 70% were counted once. The ten largest clones represent over 13% of the sample.

Study-level results and caveats: CMV serostatus was the only immune exposure information available for the cohort. In a later analysis, more than 15,000 TCR beta sequences were associated with specific HLA alleles at a false discovery rate of 0.05. The study gave a list of over 150 TCR beta chains associated with cytomegalovirus. In an earlier analysis of more than 450 of the donors, most TCR beta V segments were observed in productive rearrangements about 87% or about 30% of the time, broadly matching IMGT annotations. Compared with the approximately 670-donor mean, donors in an Asian-associated ancestry cluster had fewer N-insertions in productive TCRs, according to a later genetic analysis. According to a later analysis, most CMV-associated TCR beta chains appeared to be HLA-restricted, and the HLA associations seemed to be driven largely by CMV exposure. Presence/absence analyses assumed roughly uniform sequencing depth across donors, an assumption that may not hold. A further reported finding was that TCR beta sequences accurately predicted the HLA-A and HLA-B alleles for most subjects in the first cohort. When HLA alleles, especially DR and DQ, strongly co-occurred, TCR associations were difficult to assign to individual alleles. Some IMGT-functional V segments, including TRBV6-2 and TRBV6-3, could not be told apart with the 87-base-pair reads, so those segments were excluded. The cohort was sequenced for TCR beta chains only, and without alpha or paired-chain data the features that could be detected were limited. In a later analysis, HLA-associated TCR beta chains were found to be more clonally expanded and to have lower generation probabilities than equally common non-associated chains. A few of the identified cytomegalovirus-associated TCR beta chains were confirmed in vitro to be specific for cytomegalovirus antigens. Some 16 rarely observed V segments, including chromosome 9 orphons, were excluded from the earlier analysis of about 600 of the donors because counts were too low. Cytomegalovirus status was reported to be diagnosed by the classifier with high specificity and sensitivity in both the original and validation cohorts. According to the authors, the approach could potentially be generalized to other disease states and immunological phenotypes. According to a later analysis, TCR association rates differed among HLA loci, with DRB1 alleles showing the most associated TCRs and HLA-C alleles showing the fewest. While some public TCRs were present in many individuals, most TCR sequences turned up only very rarely across donors. A cluster of highly shared sequence variants was judged likely to represent a technical artifact of the sequencing pipeline. Because HLA typing was unavailable for some donors at each locus, only the typed subset was used in association tests. A later genetic analysis associated a missense DCLRE1C variant with V-gene and J-gene trimming of TCR beta chains, and an independent cohort replicated the association. Linkage disequilibrium might explain the correlated functional status among segregating V segments, but an unknown experimental factor could not be ruled out. According to a later analysis, parvovirus B19, influenza, CMV and Epstein-Barr virus appeared linked to several top co-occurrence clusters.

This receptor chain uses TRBV27 and TRBJ2-3; TRBD2 could be the D gene, as 6 bases match. The TCR sequence derives from a woman aged 45-60 years in good health and CMV-seropositive. Sequencing used PBMCs. CDR3 loop: CASSSAGRTMSTDTQYF. The DNA sequence is as follows: TGTGCCAGCAGTTCGGCGGGGCGCACTATGAGCACAGATACGCAGTATTTT.